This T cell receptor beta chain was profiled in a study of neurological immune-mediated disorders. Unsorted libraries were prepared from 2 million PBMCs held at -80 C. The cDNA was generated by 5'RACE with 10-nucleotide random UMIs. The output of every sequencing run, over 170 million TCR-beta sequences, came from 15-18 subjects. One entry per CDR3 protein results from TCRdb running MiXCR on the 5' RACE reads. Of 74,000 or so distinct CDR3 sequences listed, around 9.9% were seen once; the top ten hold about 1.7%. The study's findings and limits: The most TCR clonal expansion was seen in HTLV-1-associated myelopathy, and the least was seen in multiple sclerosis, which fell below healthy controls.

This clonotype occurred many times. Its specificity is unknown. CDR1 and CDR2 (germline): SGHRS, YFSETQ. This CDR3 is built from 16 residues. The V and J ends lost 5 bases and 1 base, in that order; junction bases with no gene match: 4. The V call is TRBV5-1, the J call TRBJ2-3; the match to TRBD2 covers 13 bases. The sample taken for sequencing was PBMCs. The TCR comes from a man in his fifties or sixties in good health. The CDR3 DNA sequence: TGCGCCAGCAGGGGACTAGCGGGGTCAGGCACAGATACGCAGTATTTT. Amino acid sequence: CASRGLAGSGTDTQYF.